These 23 T cell receptor beta chains originate from one sample sequenced in a study of CD8 T cells in Susac syndrome. Random hexamers were used to reverse transcribe an amount of about 0.45 to 1 ug RNA. One entry per CDR3 protein results from TCRdb running MiXCR on the immunoSEQ multiplex PCR reads. The sample yields some 130,000 distinct CDR3 sequences, about 95% seen once. The sequencing sample was made of CD8+ T cells from PBMCs. Receptor source: a human donor with Susac syndrome.

The V call is TRBV25-1, the J call TRBJ1-1; no firm D call. The CDR3 is 14 residues long. Looked up from germline, CDR1 is MGHDK and CDR2 is SYGVNS. The ends were cut back, 2 bases at V and 3 bases at J, with 10 bases in the middle. This chain's CDR3 is CASSEQWQDTEAFF. In nucleotides, the CDR3 is TGTGCCAGCAGTGAACAGTGGCAGGACACTGAAGCTTTCTTT.

V usage is TRBV4-2 and J usage is TRBJ1-1; D call uncertain. Between the trimmed V and J ends, which lost 1 base and 1 base, there was a span of 4 bases. The CDR3 spans 13 residues. Germline assignment: CDR1 LGHNA and CDR2 YNFKEQ. CDR3 in amino acids: CASSQAGNTEAFF. The CDR3 nucleotides read TGTGCCAGCAGCCAAGCTGGGAACACTGAAGCTTTCTTT.

V usage is TRBV7-9 and J usage is TRBJ2-1; no clear D gene. Germline V gene sequence: CDR1 SEHNR, CDR2 FQNEAQ (reference sequence). Trimming cost V 2 bases and J 9 bases, with 20 bases left between them. The CDR3 is 16 amino acids. The CDR3 protein is CASSLLGYPPPSEQFF. CDR3 DNA sequence: TGTGCCAGCAGCTTACTGGGGTACCCCCCCCCTAGTGAGCAGTTCTTC.

The V and J genes are TRBV7-9 and TRBJ2-3, with D possibly being TRBD1 (5 bases). Germline V gives CDR1 SEHNR, CDR2 FQNEAQ (reference sequence). The CDR3 has 15 amino acids. V gave up 8 bases and J gave up 5 bases, with 20 bases separating them. CDR3 in DNA: TGTGCCAGCTCTGGTGGGGCCGAGGTCGGAGATACGCAGTATTTT. Amino acids: CASSGGAEVGDTQYF.

The chain uses TRBV29-1 and TRBJ2-1; D is unresolved. Germline assignment: CDR1 SQVTM and CDR2 ANQGSEA. Trimming stripped 1 base from V and 6 bases from J, with 7 bases between. The CDR3 extends over 12 amino acids. In nucleotides, the CDR3 is TGCAGCGTTGAAGGTGTAATCAATGAGCAGTTCTTC. This encodes CSVEGVINEQFF.

The chain couples TRBV5-1 to TRBJ2-7; tentative D call: TRBD1 (6 bases). Trimming pared 0 bases from V and 6 bases from J, leaving 13 bases between. Germline lookup yields CDR1 SGHRS and CDR2 YFSETQ. This CDR3 region has 14 residues. In DNA form, the CDR3 reads TGCGCCAGCAGCTTGGAAGGGGGATGGACCGAGCAGTACTTC. Protein product: CASSLEGGWTEQYF.

The chain carries TRBV30 and TRBJ1-2, with 7 bases aligning to TRBD1. There are 14 residues in the CDR3. The germline V gene has CDR1 GTSNPN and CDR2 SVGIG (reference sequence). Trimming at V came to 6 bases and at J to 4 bases, leaving 11 bases not matched to a gene. CDR3: CACRGTVALYGYTF. The CDR3 bases are TGTGCCTGCCGAGGGACAGTCGCTCTCTATGGCTACACCTTC.

The V gene is TRBV27, the J gene TRBJ1-5; D not certain. Germline values: CDR1 MNHEY, CDR2 SMNVEV (reference sequence). The V end was cut by 0 bases, the J end by 1 base, with 7 bases between. The CDR3 runs 15 residues. CDR3 region: CASSLSVESNQPQHF. The DNA of the CDR3 is TGTGCCAGCAGTTTATCGGTCGAGAGCAATCAGCCCCAGCATTTT.

This sequence joins TRBV3-1 and TRBJ2-7; D perhaps matches TRBD1 (6 bases). The CDR3 totals 15 residues. With 8 bases removed from V and 1 base from J, the gap between germline ends came to 18 bases. The germline gives CDR1 LGHDT, CDR2 YNNKEL (reference sequence). The CDR3 reads CASASVGQSSYEQYF. The DNA of the CDR3 is TGTGCCAGCGCGAGCGTAGGACAGAGTTCCTACGAGCAGTACTTC.

This chain connects TRBV7-2 to TRBJ1-5; D gene ambiguous. The CDR3 has 16 residues. In germline, CDR1 is SGHTA, CDR2 FQGNSA. The V and J ends lost 1 base and 2 bases respectively, with 12 bases between them. CDR3 sequence (DNA): TGTGCCAGCAGCTTAGGTCCAGGAATGGGCAATCAGCCCCAGCATTTT. Protein product: CASSLGPGMGNQPQHF.

The chain links TRBV3-1 to TRBJ2-7; D perhaps matches TRBD1 (6 bases). Per the germline V gene, CDR1 is LGHDT and CDR2 is YNNKEL (reference sequence). The CDR3 is 14 amino acids. Trimming left V 2 bases short and J 6 bases short, with 14 bases between. The DNA of the CDR3 is TGTGCCAGCAGCCAATTTAACAGGGCCGGCGAGCAGTACTTC. Protein: CASSQFNRAGEQYF.

The V gene is TRBV2, the J gene TRBJ1-2, with D unresolved. The CDR3 has 12 amino acids. The germline CDR1 and CDR2 sequences are SNHLY and FYNNEI. V gave up 10 bases and J gave up 2 bases, with 11 bases separating them. CDR3 region: CATKTENYGYTF. CDR3 DNA: TGTGCCACTAAGACGGAGAACTATGGCTACACCTTC. The full variable domain, with the rest looked up from reference TRBV2 and TRBJ1-2, is EPEVTQTPSHQVTQMGQEVILRCVPISNHLYFYWYRQILGQKVEFLVSFYNNEISEKSEIFDDQFSVERPDGSNFTLKIRSTKLEDSAMYFCATKTENYGYTFGSGTRLTVV.

The V gene is TRBV5-1, the J gene TRBJ2-2, with 9 bases identical to TRBD2. The germline CDR1 and CDR2 sequences are SGHRS and YFSETQ. Trimming at V came to 3 bases and at J to 3 bases, leaving 12 bases not matched to a gene. The CDR3 totals 18 residues. CDR3 residues: CASSWDRSAGGDTGELFF. The CDR3 DNA is TGCGCCAGCAGCTGGGACCGCTCGGCGGGAGGGGACACCGGGGAGCTGTTTTTT. The variable domain in full, with the rest retrieved from reference TRBV5-1 and TRBJ2-2, is KAGVTQTPRYLIKTRGQQVTLSCSPISGHRSVSWYQQTPGQGLQFLFEYFSETQRNKGNFPGRFSGRQFSNSRSEMNVSTLELGDSALYLCASSWDRSAGGDTGELFFGEGSRLTVL.

The count of this clonotype is one. The chain uses TRBV4-1 and TRBJ2-1; either TRBD1 or TRBD2 may supply D (6 bases each). Per the germline V gene, CDR1 is MGHRA and CDR2 is YSYEKL. V lost 4 bases, J lost 4 bases, and 17 bases lay in between. The CDR3 runs 16 residues. The CDR3 DNA follows: TGCGCCAGCAGCCGCCCGGGAGCCCAGGGGTACAATGAGCAGTTCTTC. Translated: CASSRPGAQGYNEQFF.

The rearrangement joins TRBV15 to TRBJ1-5; TRBD1 is a possible D gene (5 bases). From germline, CDR1 is LNHNV and CDR2 YYDKDF (reference sequence). The CDR3 sequence is 15 residues long. Trimming took 6 bases from V and 2 from J, leaving 14 bases between them. The CDR3 loop is CATRGTIGGNQPQHF. Written as DNA, the CDR3 is TGTGCCACCAGGGGGACTATCGGCGGCAATCAGCCCCAGCATTTT.

The chain joins TRBV10-3 to TRBJ1-1; D is unresolved. Deletions cut 6 bases from V and 0 bases from J, with 2 bases between. The CDR3 runs to 11 residues. Per germline, CDR1 ENHRY and CDR2 SYGVKD. CDR3 nucleotides: TGTGCCATCAGGCTGAACACTGAAGCTTTCTTT. Its translation: CAIRLNTEAFF.

CDR3 residues: CAWSVSLQRAGGEQYF. CDR3 nucleotides: TGTGCCTGGAGTGTTTCTTTACAACGTGCAGGAGGGGAGCAGTACTTC. V usage is TRBV30 and J usage is TRBJ2-7; TRBD2 is a possible D gene (6 bases). The CDR3 has 16 residues. The ends were cut back, 0 bases at V and 7 bases at J, with 22 bases in the middle. Germline values: CDR1 GTSNPN, CDR2 SVGIG (reference sequence).

The V gene is TRBV10-2, the J gene TRBJ2-7; 11 bases align to TRBD1. Germline V gives CDR1 WSHSY, CDR2 SAAADI. This CDR3 comprises 13 residues. V gave up 7 bases and J gave up 3 bases; unmatched junction bases: 2. The CDR3 nucleotides are TGCGCCAGCATTGGGACAGGGGGCTACGAGCAGTACTTC. This translates into CASIGTGGYEQYF.

The chain has TRBV7-9 and TRBJ2-3, with 8 nucleotides matching TRBD1. Trimming at V came to 5 bases and at J to 0 bases, leaving 4 bases not matched to a gene. CDR1 is SEHNR, CDR2 FQNEAQ, per germline (reference sequence). There are 15 residues in the CDR3. CDR3 in amino acids: CASSGRTGSTDTQYF. The CDR3 DNA reads as TGTGCCAGCAGCGGCAGGACAGGGAGCACAGATACGCAGTATTTT.

The genes are TRBV12-3 or TRBV12-4 and TRBJ1-1; possibly TRBD1 for D (6 bases). The CDR3 extends over 13 amino acids. V was trimmed by 3 bases and J by 3 bases, leaving 8 bases between them. The CDR3 nucleotides are TGTGCCAGCAGTTTCGGGGGGCACACTGAAGCTTTCTTT. It translates to CASSFGGHTEAFF.

This sequence joins TRBV2 and TRBJ2-1, with 11 bases lining up with TRBD1. The germline V gene encodes CDR1 SNHLY and CDR2 FYNNEI. The CDR3 consists of 15 residues. The ends lost 10 bases at V and 6 bases at J; junction bases unmatched: 11. In DNA form, the CDR3 reads TGTGCCACCGAGGCCGGGACAGGGGGACTCAATGAGCAGTTCTTC. Translation gives CATEAGTGGLNEQFF.

In DNA, the CDR3 is TGCAGCGTTGGATCTCTGGACGGAGGCGCCTACGAGCAGTACTTC. It translates to CSVGSLDGGAYEQYF. The V call is TRBV29-1, the J call TRBJ2-7; the D gene is possibly TRBD2 (5 bases). Germline V lookup: CDR1 SQVTM, CDR2 ANQGSEA. The length of the CDR3 is 15 residues. The V gene lost 4 bases and the J gene lost 2 bases, with 18 bases spanning the gap.

The rearrangement joins TRBV7-9 to TRBJ2-3; D is unresolved. With 7 bases removed from V and 5 bases from J, the gap between germline ends came to 19 bases. CDR3 length equals 15 residues. Germline CDR1 SEHNR, CDR2 FQNEAQ (reference sequence). The CDR3 DNA reads as TGTGCCAGCATCGAAACCGGGCCTACGGTAGATACGCAGTATTTT. Its translation is CASIETGPTVDTQYF. Full variable domain (rest looked up from reference TRBV7-9 and TRBJ2-3): DTGVSQNPRHKITKRGQNVTFRCDPISEHNRLYWYRQTLGQGPEFLTYFQNEAQLEKSRLLSDRFSAERPKGSFSTLEIQRTEQGDSAMYLCASIETGPTVDTQYFGPGTRLTVL.